This paragraph reports one T cell receptor (beta chain). Clones were read by immunoSEQ multiplex PCR, and TCRdb kept only the in-frame ones, dropping some. The sample has about 300,000 clones; 65% to 85% are singletons. Seattle researchers signed up patients amid active infection and tracked them longitudinally. The sample originates from a study of blood T cell repertoires in COVID-19. Study overall: Sample material is recorded as cDNA or gDNA derived from T cells, B-cell-depleted T cells, or PBMCs.

The junction had 11 bases not matched to a gene; V was cut back by 4 bases and J by 5 bases. This CDR3 has 15 amino acids. CDR1 and CDR2 (germline): KGHSH, LQKENI. The sequencing input was peripheral blood. This sequence joins TRBV18 and TRBJ2-7; 7 nucleotides agree with TRBD1. The source of this sequence is a human donor with COVID-19, enrolled during active disease. The donor label of this sample is uncertain. The CDR3 nucleotides read TGTGCCAGCTCACTAAGTCCCGGACAGGTTCACGAGCAGTACTTC. Translated, it gives CASSLSPGQVHEQYF.